A single sample is the source of the 23 T cell receptor beta chains below, sequenced in a study of blood T cell repertoires in COVID-19. TCRdb's table, derived via immunoSEQ multiplex PCR, lists solely in-frame clones and lacks some. The table records about 240,000 clones, about 80% of them present only once. The sample comprised peripheral blood. These receptors were collected from a woman older than 75 with acute or convalescent COVID-19.

The V call is TRBV5-1, the J call TRBJ2-7; D not resolved. The germline CDR1 and CDR2 sequences are SGHRS and YFSETQ. Trimming stripped 0 bases from V and 0 bases from J, with 7 bases between. CDR3 length: 14 amino acids. The CDR3 DNA follows: TGCGCCAGCAGCTTGGCGGAGAGCTCCTACGAGCAGTACTTC. It translates to CASSLAESSYEQYF.

The rearrangement uses TRBV5-1 and TRBJ1-2, with 7 positions matching TRBD1. This CDR3 contains 14 residues. V gave up 4 bases and J gave up 4 bases; unmatched junction bases: 7. The germline CDR1 and CDR2 sequences are SGHRS and YFSETQ. CDR3 sequence: CASSPTGTVYGYTF. The CDR3 bases are TGCGCCAGCAGCCCGACAGGGACAGTCTATGGCTACACCTTC.

This clone has a handful of counts. This rearrangement joins TRBV19 to TRBJ2-7, with 9 bases identical to TRBD2. The germline CDR1 and CDR2 sequences are LNHDA and SQIVND (reference sequence). The junction had 9 bases not matched to a gene; V was cut back by 3 bases and J by 3 bases. The CDR3 consists of 16 residues. The CDR3 protein is CASSISSGTRNYEQYF. The CDR3 DNA sequence: TGTGCCAGTAGTATCTCTAGCGGGACCCGGAACTACGAGCAGTACTTC.

This rearrangement joins TRBV7-2 to TRBJ1-6; 10 nucleotides match TRBD1. The V gene's germline CDR1 is SGHTA and CDR2 FQGNSA. This CDR3 spans 17 amino acids. Losses at the gene ends were 2 bases for V and 8 bases for J; bases not matched to a gene: 9. CDR3 region: CASSLLIPGTGDSPLHF. CDR3 sequence (DNA): TGTGCCAGCAGCTTACTTATACCCGGGACAGGGGATTCACCCCTCCACTTT. The entire variable domain, with the rest obtained from reference TRBV7-2 and TRBJ1-6, is as follows: GAGVSQSPSNKVTEKGKDVELRCDPISGHTALYWYRQSLGQGLEFLIYFQGNSAPDKSGLPSDRFSAERTGGSVSTLTIQRTQQEDSAVYLCASSLLIPGTGDSPLHFGNGTRLTVT.

This clone was seen only once. In the same sample, other DNA sequences code for this CDR3. V is TRBV19 and J is TRBJ1-4, with unresolved D. The CDR3 is made up of 15 amino acids. V was pared by 3 bases and J by 0 bases, with 8 bases between. Germline V CDR1 and CDR2: LNHDA, SQIVND (reference sequence). This CDR3 reads CASSIGQTTNEKLFF. The CDR3 nucleotides are TGTGCCAGTAGTATTGGCCAGACAACTAATGAAAAACTGTTTTTT.

This chain joins TRBV6-2 or TRBV6-3 and TRBJ2-3, with 9 bases lining up with TRBD2. Germline V CDR1 and CDR2: MNHEY, SVGEGT. The length of the CDR3 is 15 residues. The V gene end was trimmed by 5 bases and the J gene end by 5 bases; junction bases not matched to a gene: 8. Here the CDR3 reads CASSTTSGFQDTQYF. Written as DNA, the CDR3 is TGTGCCAGCAGTACTACTAGCGGGTTCCAAGATACGCAGTATTTT.

This clone was detected only a few times. V and J are TRBV5-4 and TRBJ2-2; 9 bases are shared with TRBD1. Germline assignment: CDR1 SGHNT and CDR2 YYREEE (reference sequence). With V trimmed by 4 bases and J by 5 bases, 6 bases remained unmatched. This CDR3 is built from 15 residues. CDR3 protein: CASSTGGQGTGELFF. CDR3 coding DNA: TGTGCCAGCAGCACTGGGGGACAGGGTACCGGGGAGCTGTTTTTT.

This clone has a single count. The chain is built from TRBV12-3 or TRBV12-4 and TRBJ2-5; no reliable D call. Trimming took off 8 bases at V and 5 bases at J, with 12 bases between the two ends. This CDR3 contains 12 residues. CDR3 coding DNA: TGTGCCAGCGGATTACTAAGGGAGACCCAGTACTTC. It is translated as CASGLLRETQYF.

This chain connects TRBV5-1 to TRBJ2-5, with 7 positions matching TRBD1. V shed 4 bases and J 5 bases; nucleotides not matched to a gene: 8. CDR3 length: 14 amino acids. The germline V gene has CDR1 SGHRS and CDR2 YFSETQ. The CDR3 reads CASSQEGARETQYF. CDR3 sequence (DNA): TGCGCCAGCAGCCAAGAGGGGGCGCGGGAGACCCAGTACTTC.

CDR3 region: CASSFRDRVNTEAFF. The CDR3 nucleotides read TGTGCCAGCAGCTTCCGGGACAGGGTTAACACTGAAGCTTTCTTT. V and J are TRBV5-7 and TRBJ1-1; TRBD1 matches 9 bases. TRBV5-7 is filed as an ORF, its function uncertain. V lost 2 bases and J lost 2; bases outside the gene matches: 4. CDR3 size: 15 residues.

The V and J genes are TRBV4-2 and TRBJ2-5, with 7 bases aligning to TRBD2. The CDR3 runs 16 residues. The germline V gene encodes CDR1 LGHNA and CDR2 YNFKEQ. V dropped 1 base and J dropped 4; count of bases not matched to a gene: 9. In DNA, the CDR3 is TGTGCCAGCAGCCAAGCGGTCGGGGGGAGGTTAGAGACCCAGTACTTC. This codes for CASSQAVGGRLETQYF.

The chain joins TRBV7-9 to TRBJ1-4; D not certain. V lost 0 bases to trimming and J lost 3 bases, with 14 bases between them. This CDR3 spans 17 amino acids. Germline V gene lookup returns CDR1 SEHNR and CDR2 FQNEAQ (reference sequence). As DNA, the CDR3 is TGTGCCAGCAGCTTAGCCCTCGGGGTGTGGTCTAATGAAAAACTGTTTTTT. It encodes CASSLALGVWSNEKLFF.

On this clone: Other DNA sequences in this sample translate to the same CDR3. This chain connects TRBV7-9 to TRBJ1-5; 7 bases line up with TRBD1. This CDR3 has 15 residues. Trimming took 2 bases from V and 6 from J; bases not matched to a gene: 7. The germline V gene encodes CDR1 SEHNR and CDR2 FQNEAQ (reference sequence). CDR3 nucleotides: TGTGCCAGCAGCTTAAGTACAGGGGTGGGTCAGCCCCAGCATTTT. This encodes CASSLSTGVGQPQHF.

V is TRBV4-1 and J is TRBJ1-5, with D possibly TRBD1 on 6 matching bases. With 0 bases removed from V and 6 bases from J, the gap between germline ends came to 9 bases. This CDR3 contains 14 residues. The germline CDR1 and CDR2 sequences are MGHRA and YSYEKL. In DNA, the CDR3 is TGCGCCAGCAGCCAAGAGGACAGACTTCAGCCCCAGCATTTT. It encodes CASSQEDRLQPQHF.

The chain carries TRBV7-2 and TRBJ2-7; 10 nucleotides match TRBD2. The CDR3 covers 15 residues. The V gene end was trimmed by 5 bases and the J gene end by 1 base; junction bases not matched to a gene: 5. Germline V CDR1 and CDR2: SGHTA, FQGNSA. The CDR3 coding sequence is TGTGCCAGCAGCCGTAGCGGGGGGCAGTCCTACGAGCAGTACTTC. Translation: CASSRSGGQSYEQYF.

This clone was seen many times. This sequence joins TRBV4-3 and TRBJ1-2; D is ambiguous. The CDR3 contains 15 residues. V lost 0 bases to trimming and J lost 6 bases, with 14 bases between them. Germline loops: CDR1 LGHNA, CDR2 YSLEER. The chain's CDR3 is CASSQDLSSFDGYTF. The CDR3 DNA sequence: TGCGCCAGCAGCCAAGATCTGAGTTCGTTTGATGGCTACACCTTC.

The V call is TRBV12-5, the J call TRBJ2-5, with TRBD2 as a possible D gene (6 bases). V was trimmed by 5 bases and J by 5 bases, leaving 15 bases between them. The CDR3 loop spans 14 amino acids. Germline V gene sequence: CDR1 LGHNT, CDR2 FRNRAP. CDR3 protein: CASGPGGIWETQYF. As DNA, the CDR3 is TGTGCTAGTGGTCCCGGGGGAATCTGGGAGACCCAGTACTTC.

The chain uses TRBV9 and TRBJ1-1; D is possibly TRBD1 (6 bases). This CDR3 has 15 amino acids. The V end lost 1 base, the J end lost 3 bases, and 13 bases lay between the germline ends. Germline-derived CDR1 and CDR2 are SGDLS and YYNGEE. The CDR3 protein is CASSVRDTVYTEAFF. The CDR3 DNA reads as TGTGCCAGCAGCGTAAGGGACACGGTATACACTGAAGCTTTCTTT.

The chain carries TRBV5-4 and TRBJ1-1; tentatively, D is TRBD1 (5 bases). Trimming stripped 4 bases from V and 3 bases from J, with 7 bases between. This CDR3 is built from 12 residues. The germline V gene encodes CDR1 SGHNT and CDR2 YYREEE (reference sequence). The CDR3 DNA follows: TGTGCCAGCAGCACGACAGACACTGAAGCTTTCTTT. Encoded protein: CASSTTDTEAFF.

This clone has only a few counts. The chain couples TRBV18 to TRBJ1-5; 7 bases align to TRBD1. Germline CDR1 and CDR2: KGHSH and LQKENI. The ends lost 4 bases at V and 4 bases at J; junction bases unmatched: 4. CDR3 length: 14 residues. The CDR3 coding sequence is TGTGCCAGCTCACTTTCAGGGGGGAATCAGCCCCAGCATTTT. As protein: CASSLSGGNQPQHF.

This clone turned up a few times. The genes are TRBV4-2 and TRBJ2-2; D unresolved. Trimming removed 1 base from V and 0 bases from J, with 12 bases in between. The germline gives CDR1 LGHNA, CDR2 YNFKEQ. This CDR3 has 17 residues. CDR3 coding DNA: TGTGCCAGCAGCCAAGTTTTGTCCCTAGCGAACACCGGGGAGCTGTTTTTT. This translates into CASSQVLSLANTGELFF.

The chain couples TRBV23-1 to TRBJ2-7; possibly TRBD2 for D (6 bases). TRBV23-1 is treated as an ORF (open reading frame) with a function not yet certain. The CDR3 contains 17 residues. The V end lost 0 bases, the J end lost 1 base, and 16 bases lay between the germline ends. The CDR3 DNA sequence: TGCGCCAGCAGTCAATCGAATGCGGGAAGAAGGTCCTACGAGCAGTACTTC. This gives the protein CASSQSNAGRRSYEQYF.

V gene TRBV19 combines with J gene TRBJ2-1, with D possibly TRBD2 on 6 matching bases. This CDR3 comprises 16 residues. V was pared by 5 bases and J by 0 bases, with 14 bases between. Germline loops: CDR1 LNHDA, CDR2 SQIVND (reference sequence). The CDR3 nucleotides are TGTGCCAGTAGTGGAGGGACTCTGAGCTCCTACAATGAGCAGTTCTTC. It specifies CASSGGTLSSYNEQFF.